This TCR beta chain was found in a study of blood T cell repertoires in COVID-19. Assay: immunoSEQ multiplex PCR; the TCRdb copy retains only in-frame clones and omits some. The data show about 180,000 clones, around 87% seen once. The CDR3 contains 16 residues. J lost 5 bases, V lost 1 base, and 9 bases had no gene match. The germline CDR1 and CDR2 sequences are SEHNR and FQNEAQ (reference sequence). Specimen: peripheral blood. The clonotype comes from a man in his sixties with COVID-19, enrolled during active disease. The chain has TRBV7-9 and TRBJ1-2; TRBD1 aligns across 8 bases. CDR3: CASSLGGGTGGYGYTF. The CDR3 DNA sequence: TGTGCCAGCAGCTTAGGAGGGGGGACAGGAGGGTATGGCTACACCTTC.